The 25 T cell receptor beta chains below were found in one sample sequenced in a study of blood T cell repertoires in COVID-19. Profiled with immunoSEQ multiplex PCR; TCRdb holds only in-frame clones, not every one. Of 40,000 or so clones listed, 70% to 90% are singletons. Sequencing was carried out using peripheral blood. These TCRs come from a man aged 60 to 75 in a cohort sampled during active COVID-19.

The chain links TRBV30 to TRBJ1-5, with 7 bases lining up with TRBD1. CDR1 is GTSNPN and CDR2 is SVGIG in the germline V gene (reference sequence). Germline trimming cut 5 bases from V and 0 bases from J; bases unmatched to any gene: 4. The length of the CDR3 is 14 residues. The DNA for the CDR3 is TGTGCCTGGCAGACAGGGACTAGCAATCAGCCCCAGCATTTT. Protein product: CAWQTGTSNQPQHF.

The chain links TRBV6-5 to TRBJ2-2; D gene unclear. V lost 5 bases to trimming and J lost 5 bases, with 9 bases between them. The CDR3 consists of 13 residues. Germline-derived CDR1 and CDR2 are MNHEY and SVGAGI. The DNA of the CDR3 is TGTGCCAGCAGTAAAACCCGGACCGGGGAGCTGTTTTTT. It translates to CASSKTRTGELFF.

This clone was observed a few times. The chain uses TRBV7-9 and TRBJ1-4; TRBD1 matches 8 bases. Germline loops: CDR1 SEHNR, CDR2 FQNEAQ (reference sequence). The CDR3 runs 15 residues. Trimming at V came to 4 bases and at J to 2 bases, leaving 3 bases not matched to a gene. The CDR3 DNA reads as TGTGCCAGCAGCTCTCGGACAGGGACTAATGAAAAACTGTTTTTT. Translated, it gives CASSSRTGTNEKLFF.

The genes are TRBV10-3 and TRBJ2-3; TRBD2 matches at 12 bases. The CDR3 runs 21 residues. CDR1 ENHRY and CDR2 SYGVKD come from the germline V gene. The V gene end was trimmed by 6 bases and the J gene end by 4 bases; junction bases not matched to a gene: 23. Here the CDR3 reads CAIRPGLAGGPRSIKSDTQYF. The DNA for the CDR3 is TGTGCCATCAGGCCGGGACTAGCGGGCGGGCCCCGCTCAATCAAATCAGATACGCAGTATTTT.

This clone was detected a few times. This rearrangement joins TRBV19 to TRBJ1-5; 9 positions match TRBD1. After removal of 6 bases from V and 1 base from J, the junction contained 4 bases not matched to a gene. The CDR3 length is 15 residues. The germline CDR1 and CDR2 sequences are LNHDA and SQIVND (reference sequence). The CDR3 protein is CASRRDRASNQPQHF. CDR3 DNA sequence: TGTGCCAGTAGGAGGGACAGGGCGAGCAATCAGCCCCAGCATTTT.

The genes are TRBV6-4 and TRBJ2-3; a possible D gene is TRBD1 (6 bases). The V end was cut by 4 bases, the J end by 8 bases, with 13 bases between. This CDR3 is built from 13 residues. The germline gives CDR1 MRHNA, CDR2 SNTAGT. DNA for the CDR3: TGTGCCAGCAGTGTCCTACAGGGAGCTACGCAGTATTTT. Translation: CASSVLQGATQYF.

The chain couples TRBV29-1 to TRBJ2-5; possible D gene TRBD1, 6 bases. The CDR3 is made up of 13 amino acids. The germline CDR1 and CDR2 sequences are SQVTM and ANQGSEA. The V end lost 4 bases, the J end lost 2 bases, and 11 bases lay between the germline ends. CDR3 amino acids: CSVGWGQQETQYF. The CDR3 DNA follows: TGCAGCGTTGGATGGGGGCAACAAGAGACCCAGTACTTC.

This clone was seen only a few times. The chain joins TRBV19 to TRBJ1-2; 7 bases are a match to TRBD1. CDR1 is LNHDA, CDR2 SQIVND, per germline (reference sequence). This CDR3 region has 13 residues. Trimming cost V 6 bases and J 8 bases; bases outside gene matches: 9. CDR3 protein: CASSPGRGDGYTF. The CDR3 DNA reads TGTGCCAGTAGCCCTGGCAGGGGGGACGGCTACACCTTC.

V gene TRBV7-9 combines with J gene TRBJ1-1; no reliable D call. The CDR3 is 14 residues long. Germline V gene sequence: CDR1 SEHNR, CDR2 FQNEAQ (reference sequence). The V and J ends lost 2 bases and 0 bases respectively, with 7 bases between them. CDR3 nucleotides: TGTGCCAGCAGCTTAAACCCTATGAACACTGAAGCTTTCTTT. Protein sequence: CASSLNPMNTEAFF.

This clone has only one observation. The V gene is TRBV19, the J gene TRBJ2-3; D gene unclear. V was clipped by 4 bases and J by 0 bases, with 11 bases between them. The CDR3 covers 15 residues. Germline V gives CDR1 LNHDA, CDR2 SQIVND (reference sequence). The CDR3 region has the DNA TGTGCCAGTAGTAACTCGCGGCGAAGCACAGATACGCAGTATTTT. Translation: CASSNSRRSTDTQYF.

The chain has TRBV7-8 and TRBJ1-5; TRBD1 matches 7 bases. V lost 5 bases and J lost 3; bases outside the gene matches: 4. Germline CDR1 SGHVS, CDR2 FQNEAQ. This CDR3 is built from 14 residues. CDR3 DNA sequence: TGTGCCAGCAGCCCTGGGACAGACAATCAGCCCCAGCATTTT. Translated: CASSPGTDNQPQHF.

This clone was observed a few times. The chain is built from TRBV4-3 and TRBJ2-1; the match to TRBD2 covers 12 bases. The junction had 19 bases not matched to a gene; V was cut back by 4 bases and J by 6 bases. Germline V gene sequence: CDR1 LGHNA, CDR2 YSLEER. CDR3 length: 20 residues. CDR3 region: CASSPRAASGGAKGFNEQFF. For the CDR3, the DNA is TGCGCCAGCAGCCCAAGGGCGGCTAGCGGGGGGGCCAAGGGTTTCAATGAGCAGTTCTTC.

In its sample, this clone was seen once. The CDR3 nucleotides read TGTGCCAGCAGCTTAGGGCGGTCCTACGAGCAGTACTTC. Its protein product is CASSLGRSYEQYF. The chain uses TRBV11-3 and TRBJ2-7; no firm D call. This CDR3 spans 13 amino acids. CDR1 is SGHNT, CDR2 YENEEA, per germline. V was pared by 1 base and J by 1 base, with 5 bases between.

This chain links TRBV27 with TRBJ2-2, with 12 bases aligning to TRBD2. The germline V gene has CDR1 MNHEY and CDR2 SMNVEV (reference sequence). The junction had 7 bases not matched to a gene; V was cut back by 1 base and J by 4 bases. This CDR3 has 18 residues. The CDR3 region is CASSLWRTSGAVTGELFF. CDR3 sequence (DNA): TGTGCCAGCAGTTTATGGAGGACTAGCGGGGCCGTCACCGGGGAGCTGTTTTTT.

The chain employs TRBV14 and TRBJ1-4, with D uncertain. V shed 1 base and J shed 0 bases, with 9 bases lying between them. The germline V gene encodes CDR1 SGHDN and CDR2 FVKESK. This CDR3 is 16 amino acids long. The CDR3 loop reads CASSQGLQTTNEKLFF. CDR3 bases: TGTGCCAGCAGCCAAGGCTTACAGACAACTAATGAAAAACTGTTTTTT.

The chain has TRBV12-3 or TRBV12-4 and TRBJ2-7, with D maybe TRBD2 (5 bases). The CDR3 extends over 13 amino acids. The ends were cut back, 3 bases at V and 7 bases at J, with 13 bases in the middle. CDR3 sequence reads: CASSFGISREQYF. CDR3 nucleotides: TGTGCCAGCAGTTTCGGGATCAGTCGGGAGCAGTACTTC.

The gene calls are TRBV27 and TRBJ1-1, with TRBD1 matching 8 bases. This CDR3 contains 12 residues. Germline CDR1 is MNHEY and CDR2 is SMNVEV (reference sequence). The ends lost 10 bases at V and 4 bases at J; junction bases unmatched: 5. This chain's CDR3 is CANQGAGTEAFF. CDR3 nucleotides: TGTGCCAACCAGGGGGCGGGCACTGAAGCTTTCTTT.

The chain uses TRBV6-5 and TRBJ1-1; 8 bases are a match to TRBD1. From germline, CDR1 is MNHEY and CDR2 SVGAGI. Unmatched junction bases numbered 5, after V lost 0 bases and J lost 5 bases. This CDR3 has 15 amino acids. CDR3 sequence: CASSYSTGVGTEAFF. For the CDR3, the DNA is TGTGCCAGCAGTTACTCGACAGGGGTAGGGACTGAAGCTTTCTTT.

V usage is TRBV10-3 and J usage is TRBJ2-5; D unclear. V lost 4 bases and J 1 base, leaving 7 bases between the germline ends. The germline V gene has CDR1 ENHRY and CDR2 SYGVKD. The CDR3 has 13 amino acids. Here the CDR3 DNA reads TGTGCCATCAGTGGGTCTAGCCAAGAGACCCAGTACTTC. This sequence encodes CAISGSSQETQYF.

This rearrangement joins TRBV7-8 to TRBJ2-2; TRBD1 might be the D (6 bases). With 3 bases removed from V and 4 bases from J, the gap between germline ends came to 15 bases. Looked up from germline, CDR1 is SGHVS and CDR2 is FQNEAQ. This CDR3 has 16 residues. The CDR3 region is CASSFQGQVGTGELFF. The CDR3 nucleotides are TGTGCCAGCAGCTTTCAGGGGCAAGTAGGCACCGGGGAGCTGTTTTTT.

J is TRBJ2-7 and V is TRBV2, with 7 bases lining up with TRBD2. The germline CDR1 and CDR2 sequences are SNHLY and FYNNEI. CDR3 length: 16 residues. J lost 9 bases, V lost 2 bases, and 16 bases had no gene match. DNA of the CDR3: TGTGCCAGCAGTGAATTAGGGGCTAGCGGAGAGGTGGGGCAGTACTTC. Protein sequence: CASSELGASGEVGQYF.

The chain employs TRBV18 and TRBJ2-1, with a weak D call TRBD2 (6 bases). CDR1 is KGHSH, CDR2 LQKENI, per germline. Between the trimmed V and J ends, which lost 3 bases and 6 bases, there was a span of 6 bases. CDR3 length: 12 residues. Here the CDR3 reads CASSPSGNEQFF. DNA for the CDR3: TGTGCCAGCTCACCTAGCGGCAATGAGCAGTTCTTC. Full variable domain (missing parts from reference TRBV18 and TRBJ2-1): NAGVMQNPRHLVRRRGQEARLRCSPMKGHSHVYWYRQLPEEGLKFMVYLQKENIIDESGMPKERFSAEFPKEGPSILRIQQVVRGDSAAYFCASSPSGNEQFFGPGTRLTVL.

The CDR3: CASSISLTGGRSYEQYF. CDR3 in DNA: TGTGCCAGCAGTATCTCTTTGACAGGGGGGAGGTCCTACGAGCAGTACTTC. The V call is TRBV27, the J call TRBJ2-7, with 9 bases aligning to TRBD1. The CDR3 is 17 residues long. The V gene end was trimmed by 5 bases and the J gene end by 1 base; junction bases not matched to a gene: 12. Germline lookup yields CDR1 MNHEY and CDR2 SMNVEV (reference sequence).

The gene calls are TRBV5-6 and TRBJ2-7, with D hard to call. The CDR3 is made up of 12 amino acids. Trimming removed 0 bases from V and 3 bases from J, with 4 bases in between. The germline gives CDR1 SGHDT, CDR2 YYEEEE. CDR3 region: CASSLDGYEQYF. As DNA, the CDR3 is TGTGCCAGCAGCTTGGACGGCTACGAGCAGTACTTC.

CDR3 in DNA: TGTGCCAGCAGCCCAGGGACAGGGTCATTATATGGCTACACCTTC. Translating gives CASSPGTGSLYGYTF. The chain joins TRBV7-6 to TRBJ1-2; 9 nucleotides align to TRBD1. Germline V gives CDR1 SGHVS, CDR2 FNYEAQ. V was pared by 5 bases and J by 5 bases, with 9 bases of the junction left unmatched. The CDR3 consists of 15 residues.